This TCR beta chain was captured by sequencing in a study of Graves' ophthalmopathy and Graves' hyperthyroidism. Study conclusions and caveats: Also, most clonotypes expanded in the thyroid above 0.001 frequency appeared in blood.

Hyperthyroidism patients, all newly diagnosed, had under 2 months' duration and ages of 18 to 65. Trimming pared 5 bases from V and 2 bases from J, leaving 10 bases between. Germline values: CDR1 SEHNR, CDR2 FQNEAQ (reference sequence). The length of the CDR3 is 15 residues. Amplified material comprised TCR beta CDR3 regions derived from RNA transcripts. RT-PCR in the first round used HTBI primers; a second-round multiplex PCR followed. Each CDR3 protein is one row after TCRdb ran MiXCR on the multiplex PCR reads. Here the sample spans about 550,000 distinct CDR3 sequences, about 35% being singletons. Worth noting for this clonotype: Antigen: not known.

This sequence was found in an adult man with Graves' hyperthyroidism. Sequenced sample: peripheral blood or thyroid tissue (not recorded which). This chain joins TRBV7-9 and TRBJ2-6; tentative D call: TRBD2 (5 bases). CDR3 sequence (DNA): TGTGCCAGCAGCCACGAGGGCGCTGGGGCCAACGTCCTGACTTTC. This gives the protein CASSHEGAGANVLTF.